Described below is a single TCR beta chain sequence and its context. No antigen is known for it. Base qualities are not at hand, and no much larger clone is one base apart. The sample originates from a study of memory CD4+ T cells and cytomegalovirus serostatus (dated by TCRdb to the late 2010s). At the level of the whole study: The cohort comprised around 35 healthy Belgian adults, 9 CMV seropositive and about 25 CMV seronegative. The study sequenced CD4+ memory TCRbeta repertoires of a Belgian cohort with known cytomegalovirus serostatus to replicate a published TCR-based CMV serostatus classifier.

Its CDR3 holds 14 amino acids, cysteine through phenylalanine. Just the 42-base CDR3 DNA is kept, in frame starting at base 1. In the germline V gene, CDR1 corresponds to SGHTA and CDR2 to FQGNSA. V gives up 2 bases and J gives up 6 bases, and the segment between their germline ends measures 14 bases. The Quick-DNA Microprep Kit was used to extract genomic DNA from the sorted cells. Amplification of TCRbeta DNA was done with the immunoSEQ hsTCRbeta kit, following the protocol from the manufacturer. TCRbeta libraries were sequenced on an Illumina MiSeq instrument. The published analysis was carried out like this. After out-of-frame sequences were removed, 2,204,828 distinct TCRbeta sequences remained, averaging around 67,000 per individual. Each individual was scored according to the count of over 150 previously reported CMV-associated TCRbeta sequences and the total productive distinct TCRbeta count. A beta-binomial model was reimplemented in Python, and random forests from scikit-learn, run with default parameters, were trained on data from the US cohort. Classifier performance on the Belgian cohort was summarized as median AUC with percentile confidence intervals over 10,000 bootstrap iterations. Sourced from immuneACCESS, this table was stored by TCRdb with only in-frame sequences that have V and J called. A share of the clones is absent; for the studies checked, an unresolved V gene accounts for under half, and the remainder has no known explanation. The V and J calls and clone size come from that table; D and trimming were worked out from the DNA. Within this sample are some 87,000 clones, with 75% to 85% of them counted one time only. The ten top clones hold around 3.6% of the sample.

Single viable CD3+CD4+CD8-CD45RO+ cells were sorted as memory CD4+ T cells on a FACSAria II. CMV serostatus was assessed using a Roche Elecsys assay, by which serum IgG against CMV pp150, pp28, p38 and p52 was detected. After thawing, total CD4+ T cells were enriched by positive selection with CD4 magnetic microbeads. The samples came from a different study that was designed specifically to examine the CD4+ T cell memory repertoire. Following standard operating procedures, peripheral blood mononuclear cells were isolated and cryopreserved, while serum was kept at -80 degrees C. CD3-PerCP (BW264/56), CD4-APC (RPA-T4), CD45RO-PE (UCHT1) and CD8-Pacific Orange (3B5) antibodies were used for staining, and non-viable cells were excluded with Sytox blue. Paper-wide results and their limitations: The results were read as suggesting that the CMV-associated TCR signature is, for the most part, present in the CD4+ memory repertoire. Of 164 previously reported CMV-associated TCRbeta sequences, 55 to 75 appeared in the CD4+ memory repertoires, each in one to five individuals. For CMV serostatus prediction, a median bootstrapped AUC of about 0.94 was reached with the original framework, and a median bootstrapped AUC of 0.91 was reached with a US-trained random forest. A median bootstrapped AUC of around 0.95 with a 95% CI of 0.76-1.00 was achieved on the Belgian cohort by the original-framework classifier. Unlike the original study, which covered naive and memory CD4+ and CD8+ populations, the Belgian study sequenced only CD4+CD45RO+ memory cells.

Sequencing was performed on memory CD4+ T cells from blood. The sequence was collected from an adult in good health and CMV-seropositive. The sequence is built from TRBV7-2 and TRBJ2-7; the best D guess is TRBD1, with 5 bases matching. The DNA is as follows: TGTGCCAGCAGCTTATGGTTGGGAAGGGGCGAGCAGTACTTC. Translated, it gives CASSLWLGRGEQYF.